Sequencing of this T cell receptor beta chain was carried out in a study of T cell responses to AZD1222 COVID-19 vaccine. The overall study: Some second doses came at about 4 weeks and others at about 12 weeks; these were pooled.

CDR3 size: 13 residues. V lost 0 bases, J lost 11 bases, and 11 bases lay in between. The germline CDR1 and CDR2 sequences are MNHEY and SVGAGI. About this clone itself: Its antigen is undetermined.

TCRdb keeps only in-frame clones here, not all; method: immunoSEQ multiplex PCR. The sample lists 85,000 to 90,000 clones, more than 90% seen once, with about 3% in the top ten. General observations from the study: It should be noted that donors were predominantly white British and more often female, and clonal diversity was possibly underestimated. Samples come after the peak T cell response, not at day 14. Once two AZD1222 doses were given, Spike-specific TCR breadth and depth went up.

This specimen was peripheral blood, taken on day 0 of AZD1222 vaccination. This TCR was recovered from an adult in good health. The rearrangement links TRBV6-5 to TRBJ1-5; weak D call: TRBD1 (6 bases). The CDR3 DNA is TGTGCCAGCAGTTACTCGACAGGACTGTCCCAGCATTTT. Translation gives CASSYSTGLSQHF.